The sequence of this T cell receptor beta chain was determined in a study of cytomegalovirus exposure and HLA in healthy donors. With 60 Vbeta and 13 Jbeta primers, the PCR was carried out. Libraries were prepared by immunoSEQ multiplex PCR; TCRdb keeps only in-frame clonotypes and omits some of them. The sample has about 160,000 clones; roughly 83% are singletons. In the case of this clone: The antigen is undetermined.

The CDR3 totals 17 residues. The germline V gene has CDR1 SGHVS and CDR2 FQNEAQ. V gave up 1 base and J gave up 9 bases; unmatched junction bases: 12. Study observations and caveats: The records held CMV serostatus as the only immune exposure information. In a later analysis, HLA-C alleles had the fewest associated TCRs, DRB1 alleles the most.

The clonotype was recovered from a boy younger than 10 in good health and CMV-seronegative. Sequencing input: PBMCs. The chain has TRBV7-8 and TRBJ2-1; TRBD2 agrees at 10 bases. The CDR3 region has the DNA TGTGCCAGCAGCTTAGTACCCCAGCTAGCGGGAGTAGGTGAGCAGTTCTTC. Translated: CASSLVPQLAGVGEQFF.